This T cell receptor (beta chain) was identified during a study of T cell responses to AZD1222 COVID-19 vaccine. Findings of the study overall: Spike-specific TCR breadth and depth rose after two AZD1222 doses.

Produced via immunoSEQ multiplex PCR; TCRdb's table is partial and in-frame only. The table lists approximately 300,000 clones, 85% to 95% of them singletons. To note about this clone: Its antigen is unidentified. Other DNA sequences from this sample encode an identical CDR3 as well.

Pooling was applied to second doses at about 4 or about 12 weeks. The sequence came from an adult who received the AZD1222 COVID-19 vaccine. This specimen was peripheral blood, taken 28 days after the second AZD1222 dose.

The CDR3 protein is CASSLGGRDEQFF. The CDR3 bases are TGCGCCAGCAGCTTGGGTGGCCGAGATGAGCAGTTCTTC. J is TRBJ2-1 and V is TRBV5-1; no definite D call. The germline V and J ends were trimmed by 0 bases and 8 bases, with 9 bases remaining between them. The CDR3 has 13 amino acids. The germline gives CDR1 SGHRS, CDR2 YFSETQ.